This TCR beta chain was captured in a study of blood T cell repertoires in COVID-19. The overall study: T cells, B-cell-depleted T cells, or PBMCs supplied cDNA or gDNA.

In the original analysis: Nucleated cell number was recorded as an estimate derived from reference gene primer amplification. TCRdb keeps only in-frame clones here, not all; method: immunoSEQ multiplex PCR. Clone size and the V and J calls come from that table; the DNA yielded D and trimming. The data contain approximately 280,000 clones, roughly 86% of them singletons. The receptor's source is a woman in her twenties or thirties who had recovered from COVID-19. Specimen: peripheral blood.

The DNA for the CDR3 is TGTGCCAGCAGTTCGGGTAGATTGGCGCAGTACTTC. It translates to CASSSGRLAQYF. The chain has TRBV28 and TRBJ2-7; D gene unclear. The CDR3 spans 12 residues. Trimming took 4 bases from V and 9 from J, leaving 13 bases between them. CDR1 is MDHEN and CDR2 is SYDVKM in the germline V gene.